These 22 T cell receptor beta chains were sequenced from one sample in a study of T-cell memory formation after mild COVID-19. TCRdb used MiXCR to reprocess the 5' RACE reads, holding one entry per CDR3 protein. Among a few hundred thousand distinct CDR3 sequences, under 25% were seen once, and the ten largest hold over 20%. What was sequenced was PBMCs or a T cell subset sorted from them (not recorded which). All receptors derive from a young man who had mild COVID-19 (a few samples of this study predate the infection). Cell type and time point are not known.

V is TRBV4-3 and J is TRBJ2-2, with D possibly TRBD2 on 6 matching bases. V lost 1 base and J 1 base, leaving 16 bases between the germline ends. This CDR3 has 18 residues. CDR1 and CDR2 (germline): LGHNA, YSLEER. CDR3 protein: CASSQASLAVLNTGELFF. The CDR3 coding sequence is TGCGCCAGCAGCCAAGCCTCCTTAGCGGTTCTGAACACCGGGGAGCTGTTTTTT.

The chain uses TRBV7-8 and TRBJ2-1, with 7 bases that match TRBD2. The CDR3 has 14 amino acids. The ends lost 5 bases at V and 15 bases at J; junction bases unmatched: 16. CDR1 and CDR2 (germline): SGHVS, FQNEAQ. CDR3 sequence: CASSPLPSGVMGFF. CDR3 DNA: TGTGCCAGCAGCCCCCTCCCCAGCGGGGTGATGGGGTTCTTC.

The chain has TRBV2 and TRBJ1-1; a possible D gene is TRBD1 (5 bases). Germline V lookup: CDR1 SNHLY, CDR2 FYNNEI. This CDR3 is built from 12 residues. V lost 7 bases, J lost 1 base, and 7 bases lay in between. This CDR3 is CASKTENTEAFF. The CDR3 DNA follows: TGTGCCAGCAAGACAGAGAACACTGAAGCTTTCTTT.

This clonotype appeared a few times. The chain uses TRBV5-1 and TRBJ1-1, with TRBD1 matching over 7 bases. Trimming cost V 4 bases and J 5 bases; bases outside gene matches: 17. The CDR3 covers 17 residues. Germline V gene data show CDR1 as SGHRS and CDR2 as YFSETQ. The CDR3 DNA sequence: TGCGCCAGCAGCCCTACGACAGGGATGAGAGGGGGAACTGAAGCTTTCTTT. Its translation: CASSPTTGMRGGTEAFF.

This chain joins TRBV6-4 and TRBJ2-2; no clear D gene. This CDR3 is built from 14 residues. V was cut by 4 bases and J by 0 bases, with 6 bases left in between. CDR1 and CDR2 from the germline V gene are MRHNA and SNTAGT. The CDR3 bases are TGTGCCAGCAGTGGTGGGACGAACACCGGGGAGCTGTTTTTT. This translates into CASSGGTNTGELFF.

This clonotype was observed a few times. The rearrangement joins TRBV5-1 to TRBJ1-3; weak D call: TRBD1 (5 bases). Germline loops: CDR1 SGHRS, CDR2 YFSETQ. The CDR3 runs to 16 residues. Trimming pared 4 bases from V and 4 bases from J, leaving 18 bases between. The CDR3 sequence is CASSPGQGWPGNTIYF. CDR3 bases: TGCGCCAGCAGCCCGGGGCAGGGATGGCCAGGAAACACCATATATTTT. Full variable domain (outside the CDR3, taken from reference TRBV5-1 and TRBJ1-3): KAGVTQTPRYLIKTRGQQVTLSCSPISGHRSVSWYQQTPGQGLQFLFEYFSETQRNKGNFPGRFSGRQFSNSRSEMNVSTLELGDSALYLCASSPGQGWPGNTIYFGEGSWLTVV.

The table lists this clonotype with a count of one. V usage is TRBV7-9 and J usage is TRBJ1-2; the match to TRBD1 covers 9 bases. After removal of 6 bases from V and 4 bases from J, the junction contained 18 bases not matched to a gene. In germline, CDR1 is SEHNR, CDR2 FQNEAQ (reference sequence). The CDR3 consists of 18 residues. DNA for the CDR3: TGTGCCAGCAGTCCTCTTGGGACAGGGAGTGGAGGCGTCTATGGCTACACCTTC. Amino acid sequence: CASSPLGTGSGGVYGYTF.

This clonotype was recorded a few times. The chain combines TRBV12-3 or TRBV12-4 with TRBJ2-1, with 7 bases fitting TRBD2. This CDR3 is 13 amino acids long. Trimming cost V 7 bases and J 7 bases; bases outside gene matches: 7. The CDR3 is CASTTRGVNEQFF. CDR3 DNA sequence: TGTGCCAGCACCACCCGGGGGGTAAATGAGCAGTTCTTC.

The V and J genes are TRBV4-1 and TRBJ2-3, with 8 bases that match TRBD1. CDR1 is MGHRA and CDR2 is YSYEKL in the germline V gene. The CDR3 has 14 amino acids. Trimming took 4 bases from V and 2 from J; bases not matched to a gene: 2. The CDR3 reads CASSRDRPTDTQYF. The CDR3 region has the DNA TGCGCCAGCAGCCGGGACAGGCCCACAGATACGCAGTATTTT.

This clonotype was seen a handful of times. V usage is TRBV7-9 and J usage is TRBJ2-3; D possibly corresponds to TRBD2 (6 bases). The CDR3 extends over 17 amino acids. Germline lookup yields CDR1 SEHNR and CDR2 FQNEAQ (reference sequence). V was shortened by 2 bases and J by 0 bases, with 15 bases between the two germline ends. In nucleotides, the CDR3 is TGTGCCAGCAGCTTAAGGCTCCTAGCGACTAGCACAGATACGCAGTATTTT. It is translated as CASSLRLLATSTDTQYF.

This chain links TRBV7-9 with TRBJ2-7, with TRBD1 matching over 11 bases. In germline, CDR1 is SEHNR, CDR2 FQNEAQ (reference sequence). The ends lost 2 bases at V and 6 bases at J; junction bases unmatched: 6. This CDR3 spans 15 amino acids. This CDR3 is CASSLLGQGGGEQYF. Here the CDR3 DNA reads TGTGCCAGCAGCTTATTGGGACAGGGGGGCGGCGAGCAGTACTTC. Looking up the rest from reference TRBV7-9 and TRBJ2-7 gives the full variable domain: DTGVSQNPRHKITKRGQNVTFRCDPISEHNRLYWYRQTLGQGPEFLTYFQNEAQLEKSRLLSDRFSAERPKGSFSTLEIQRTEQGDSAMYLCASSLLGQGGGEQYFGPGTRLTVT.

In this sample, this clonotype turned up a few times. The V gene is TRBV4-2, the J gene TRBJ2-1; unclear D gene. The CDR3 has 12 residues. Germline V gene data show CDR1 as LGHNA and CDR2 as YNFKEQ. V was clipped by 5 bases and J by 9 bases, with 11 bases between them. The CDR3 bases are TGTGCCAGCAGCGGAGTGTCTTCTGAGCAGTTCTTC. Translated, it gives CASSGVSSEQFF.

V and J are TRBV7-2 and TRBJ1-1; 7 positions match TRBD1. From germline, CDR1 is SGHTA and CDR2 FQGNSA. The length of the CDR3 is 15 residues. V lost 2 bases, J lost 0 bases, and 3 bases stayed unmatched. The DNA for the CDR3 is TGTGCCAGCAGCTTATATCAGGGGGTGAACACTGAAGCTTTCTTT. Protein: CASSLYQGVNTEAFF. The whole variable domain, filled in from reference TRBV7-2 and TRBJ1-1, reads GAGVSQSPSNKVTEKGKDVELRCDPISGHTALYWYRQSLGQGLEFLIYFQGNSAPDKSGLPSDRFSAERTGGSVSTLTIQRTQQEDSAVYLCASSLYQGVNTEAFFGQGTRLTVV.

This chain links TRBV5-6 with TRBJ2-7, with TRBD2 as a possible D gene (6 bases). The CDR3 totals 15 residues. CDR1 and CDR2 from the germline V gene are SGHDT and YYEEEE. The V end lost 3 bases, the J end lost 2 bases, and 15 bases lay between the germline ends. CDR3 sequence: CASSSSGTPTYEQYF. The CDR3 nucleotides read TGTGCCAGCAGCTCTTCAGGGACTCCTACCTACGAGCAGTACTTC.

The rearrangement uses TRBV20-1 and TRBJ2-5, with TRBD1 matching over 11 bases. CDR3 length: 14 amino acids. J lost 5 bases, V lost 6 bases, and 8 bases had no gene match. CDR1 and CDR2 from the germline V gene are DFQATT and SNEGSKA (reference sequence). CDR3 nucleotides: TGCAGTGCCCAGAGGACAGGGGGCAGGGAGACCCAGTACTTC. Translated: CSAQRTGGRETQYF.

The sample holds a few counts of this clonotype. This chain uses TRBV12-3 or TRBV12-4 with TRBJ2-3; D unresolved. The V and J ends lost 6 bases and 6 bases respectively, with 19 bases between them. CDR3 length equals 15 residues. The DNA of the CDR3 is TGTGCCAGCAGGCGCCCCGGCTGGAAAATTGATACGCAGTATTTT. Protein product: CASRRPGWKIDTQYF.

In this sample, this clonotype turned up many times. V gene TRBV5-1 combines with J gene TRBJ1-5, with a possible D match to TRBD1 (5 bases). CDR1 and CDR2 from the germline V gene are SGHRS and YFSETQ. This CDR3 spans 14 amino acids. Trimming took 5 bases from V and 4 from J, leaving 13 bases between them. The chain's CDR3 is CASRAGVLNQPQHF. CDR3 in DNA: TGCGCCAGCAGGGCGGGGGTATTAAATCAGCCCCAGCATTTT.

This clonotype was seen a few times. The chain links TRBV4-3 to TRBJ2-3; 7 bases fit TRBD1. Germline CDR1 is LGHNA and CDR2 is YSLEER. Trimming cost V 3 bases and J 6 bases; bases outside gene matches: 3. The CDR3 totals 13 residues. The CDR3 here is CASSHGTEDTQYF. CDR3 DNA: TGCGCCAGCAGCCACGGGACAGAGGATACGCAGTATTTT.

The rearrangement links TRBV7-9 to TRBJ2-5, with 9 bases aligning to TRBD2. The CDR3 is 14 amino acids. The junction had 4 bases not matched to a gene; V was cut back by 5 bases and J by 3 bases. Germline loops: CDR1 SEHNR, CDR2 FQNEAQ (reference sequence). CDR3 residues: CASSRLAAKETQYF. CDR3 nucleotides: TGTGCCAGCAGCCGACTAGCGGCTAAAGAGACCCAGTACTTC.

V usage is TRBV6-5 and J usage is TRBJ2-7; 10 nucleotides align to TRBD1. The CDR3 covers 14 residues. The V gene end was trimmed by 7 bases and the J gene end by 1 base; junction bases not matched to a gene: 4. Germline lookup yields CDR1 MNHEY and CDR2 SVGAGI. The CDR3 coding sequence is TGTGCCAGCATCCGGGACAGGGGTTCCTACGAGCAGTACTTC. Translating it yields CASIRDRGSYEQYF.

This chain connects TRBV5-6 to TRBJ1-5; 7 nucleotides line up with TRBD1. Germline V CDR1 and CDR2: SGHDT, YYEEEE. The CDR3 is 14 residues long. Germline trimming cut 4 bases from V and 7 bases from J; bases unmatched to any gene: 8. Here the CDR3 DNA reads TGTGCCAGCAGCACGCAGGGGGGGGAACAGCCCCAGCATTTT. It is translated as CASSTQGGEQPQHF.

This clonotype was observed a handful of times. CDR3 amino acids: CASSRLGLAGNEQFF. Here the CDR3 DNA reads TGCGCCAGCAGCCGATTGGGACTAGCGGGGAATGAGCAGTTCTTC. This chain joins TRBV4-1 and TRBJ2-1; 13 nucleotides match TRBD2. V lost 4 bases to trimming and J lost 7 bases; unmatched junction nucleotides: 4. Germline loops: CDR1 MGHRA, CDR2 YSYEKL. CDR3 length equals 15 residues.